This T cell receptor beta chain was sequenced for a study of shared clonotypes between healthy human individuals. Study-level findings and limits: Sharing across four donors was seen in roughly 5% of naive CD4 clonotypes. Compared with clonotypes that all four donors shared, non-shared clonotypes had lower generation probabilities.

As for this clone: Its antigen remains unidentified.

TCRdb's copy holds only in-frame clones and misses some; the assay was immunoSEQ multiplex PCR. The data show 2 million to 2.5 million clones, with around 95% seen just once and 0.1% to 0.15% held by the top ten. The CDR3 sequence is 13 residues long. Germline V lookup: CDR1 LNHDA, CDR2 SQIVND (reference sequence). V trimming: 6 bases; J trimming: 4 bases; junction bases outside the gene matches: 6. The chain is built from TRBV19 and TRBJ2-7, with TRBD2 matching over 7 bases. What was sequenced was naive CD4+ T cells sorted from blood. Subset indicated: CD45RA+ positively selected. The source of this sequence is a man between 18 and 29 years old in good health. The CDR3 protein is CASRMTSMYEQYF. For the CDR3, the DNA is TGTGCCAGTAGGATGACTAGCATGTACGAGCAGTACTTC. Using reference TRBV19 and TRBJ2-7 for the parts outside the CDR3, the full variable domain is DGGITQSPKYLFRKEGQNVTLSCEQNLNHDAMYWYRQDPGQGLRLIYYSQIVNDFQKGDIAEGYSVSREKKESFPLTVTSAQKNPTAFYLCASRMTSMYEQYFGPGTRLTVT.